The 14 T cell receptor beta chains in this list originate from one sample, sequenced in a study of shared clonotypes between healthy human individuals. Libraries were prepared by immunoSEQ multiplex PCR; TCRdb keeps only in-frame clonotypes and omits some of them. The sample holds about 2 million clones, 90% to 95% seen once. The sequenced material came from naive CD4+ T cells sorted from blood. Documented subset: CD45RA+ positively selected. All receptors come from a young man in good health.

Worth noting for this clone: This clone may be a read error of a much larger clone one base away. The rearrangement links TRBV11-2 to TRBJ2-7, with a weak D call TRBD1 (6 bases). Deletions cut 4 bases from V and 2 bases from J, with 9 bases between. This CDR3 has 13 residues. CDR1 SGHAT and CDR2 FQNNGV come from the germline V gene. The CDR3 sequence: CASSSGQTYEQYF. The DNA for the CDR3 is TGTGCCAGCAGCTCCGGACAGACCTACGAGCAGTACTTC.

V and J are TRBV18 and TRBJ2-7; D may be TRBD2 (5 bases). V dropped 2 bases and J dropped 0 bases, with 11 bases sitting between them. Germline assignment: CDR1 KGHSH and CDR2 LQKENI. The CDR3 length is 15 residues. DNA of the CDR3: TGTGCCAGCTCACCAACGCGGGTGAACTCCTACGAGCAGTACTTC. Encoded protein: CASSPTRVNSYEQYF.

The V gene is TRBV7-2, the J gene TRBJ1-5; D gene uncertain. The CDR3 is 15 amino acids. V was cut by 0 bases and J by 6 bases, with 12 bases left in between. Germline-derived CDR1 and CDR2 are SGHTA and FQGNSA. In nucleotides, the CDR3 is TGTGCCAGCAGCTTAGCTCGCGGGAAGGTTCAGCCCCAGCATTTT. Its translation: CASSLARGKVQPQHF.

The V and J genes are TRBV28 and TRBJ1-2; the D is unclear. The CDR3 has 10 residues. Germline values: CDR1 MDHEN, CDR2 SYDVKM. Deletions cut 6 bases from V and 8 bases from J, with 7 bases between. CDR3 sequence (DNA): TGTGCCAGCAGATCGGAGGGCTACACCTTC. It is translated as CASRSEGYTF.

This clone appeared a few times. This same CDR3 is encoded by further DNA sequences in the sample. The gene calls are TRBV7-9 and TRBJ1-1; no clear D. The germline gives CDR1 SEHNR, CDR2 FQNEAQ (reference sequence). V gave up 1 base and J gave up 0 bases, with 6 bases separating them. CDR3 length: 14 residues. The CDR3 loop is CASSLGQMNTEAFF. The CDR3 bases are TGTGCCAGCAGCTTAGGGCAGATGAACACTGAAGCTTTCTTT.

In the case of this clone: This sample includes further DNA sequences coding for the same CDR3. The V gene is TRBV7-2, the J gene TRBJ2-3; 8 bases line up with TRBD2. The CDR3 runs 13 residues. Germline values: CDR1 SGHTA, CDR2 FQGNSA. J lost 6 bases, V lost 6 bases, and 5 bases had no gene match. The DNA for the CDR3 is TGTGCCAGCAGTTTTAGCGGGGTGGATACGCAGTATTTT. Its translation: CASSFSGVDTQYF.

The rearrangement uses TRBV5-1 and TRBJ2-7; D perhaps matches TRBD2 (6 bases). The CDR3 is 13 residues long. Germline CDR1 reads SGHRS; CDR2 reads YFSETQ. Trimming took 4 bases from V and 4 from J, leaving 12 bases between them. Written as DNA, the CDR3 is TGCGCCAGCAGCGGCGGGGCCGCTTACGAGCAGTACTTC. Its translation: CASSGGAAYEQYF.

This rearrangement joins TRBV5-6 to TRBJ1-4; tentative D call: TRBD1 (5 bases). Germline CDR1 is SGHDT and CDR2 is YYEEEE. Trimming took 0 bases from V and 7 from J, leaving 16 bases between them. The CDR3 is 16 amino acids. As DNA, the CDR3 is TGTGCCAGCAGCTTGGTCCGGGCGGAGAGGGGTGAAAAACTGTTTTTT. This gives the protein CASSLVRAERGEKLFF.

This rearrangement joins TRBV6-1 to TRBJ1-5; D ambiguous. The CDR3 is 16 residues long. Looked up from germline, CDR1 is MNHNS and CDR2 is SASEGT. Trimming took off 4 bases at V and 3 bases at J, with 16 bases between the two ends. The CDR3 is CASSGLRGEINQPQHF. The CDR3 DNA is TGTGCCAGCAGTGGGCTCCGTGGGGAGATCAATCAGCCCCAGCATTTT.

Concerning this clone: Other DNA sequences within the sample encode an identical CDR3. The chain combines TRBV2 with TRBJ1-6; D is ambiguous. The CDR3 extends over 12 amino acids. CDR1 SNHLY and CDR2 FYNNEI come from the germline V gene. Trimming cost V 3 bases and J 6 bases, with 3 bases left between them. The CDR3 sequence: CASSEGNSPLHF. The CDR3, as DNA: TGTGCCAGCAGTGAGGGTAATTCACCCCTCCACTTT.

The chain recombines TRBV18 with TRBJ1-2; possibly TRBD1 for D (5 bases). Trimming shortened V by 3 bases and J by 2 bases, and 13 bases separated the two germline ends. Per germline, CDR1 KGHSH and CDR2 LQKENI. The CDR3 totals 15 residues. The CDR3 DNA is TGTGCCAGCTCACCCCTAGGACACACGAACTATGGCTACACCTTC. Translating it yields CASSPLGHTNYGYTF.

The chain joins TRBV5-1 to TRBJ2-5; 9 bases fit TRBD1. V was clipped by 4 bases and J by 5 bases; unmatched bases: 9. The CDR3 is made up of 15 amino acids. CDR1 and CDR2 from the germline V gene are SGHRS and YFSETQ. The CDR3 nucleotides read TGCGCCAGCAGCCCTGGGGACAGGGAGGGGGAGACCCAGTACTTC. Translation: CASSPGDREGETQYF. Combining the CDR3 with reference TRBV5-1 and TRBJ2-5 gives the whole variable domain KAGVTQTPRYLIKTRGQQVTLSCSPISGHRSVSWYQQTPGQGLQFLFEYFSETQRNKGNFPGRFSGRQFSNSRSEMNVSTLELGDSALYLCASSPGDREGETQYFGPGTRLLVL.

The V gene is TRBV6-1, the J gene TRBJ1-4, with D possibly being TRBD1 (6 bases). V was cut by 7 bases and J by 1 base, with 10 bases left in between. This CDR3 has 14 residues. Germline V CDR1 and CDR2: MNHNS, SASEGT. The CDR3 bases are TGTGCCAGCATGCGGACAGTAACTAATGAAAAACTGTTTTTT. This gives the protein CASMRTVTNEKLFF.

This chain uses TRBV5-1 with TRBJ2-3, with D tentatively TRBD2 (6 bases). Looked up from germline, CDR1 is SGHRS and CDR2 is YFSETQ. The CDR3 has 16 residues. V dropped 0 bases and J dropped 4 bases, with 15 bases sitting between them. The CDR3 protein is CASSLGSQGGADTQYF. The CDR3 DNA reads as TGCGCCAGCAGCTTGGGGTCCCAGGGAGGTGCAGATACGCAGTATTTT.